The 30 T cell receptor beta chains reported below all come from one sample, sequenced in a study of T cells after yellow fever vaccination. TCRdb passed the 5' RACE reads through MiXCR, listing each CDR3 protein once. The sample has some 320,000 distinct CDR3 sequences; about 10% are singletons. Here the sequenced sample was CD4+ T cells sorted from PBMCs, taken 45 days after the yellow fever booster vaccination. Receptors originate from a man aged 18 to 29 who received the YFV17D yellow fever vaccine.

The table lists this clonotype with a few counts. The CDR3, as DNA: TGTGCCAGCAGCGAAGCGGCCCGGGGTTGGGACGAGCAGTTCTTC. Encoded protein: CASSEAARGWDEQFF. The gene calls are TRBV9 and TRBJ2-1; D is tentatively TRBD1 or TRBD2 (5 bases each). V was pared by 3 bases and J by 10 bases, with 20 bases between. CDR3 length: 15 residues. In germline, CDR1 is SGDLS, CDR2 YYNGEE.

This clonotype was seen more than once but under ten times. The J gene is TRBJ1-2, the V gene TRBV11-2; unclear D gene. Germline V gene sequence: CDR1 SGHAT, CDR2 FQNNGV. Trimming left V 6 bases short and J 4 bases short, with 15 bases between. CDR3 length: 14 residues. The CDR3 bases are TGTGCCAGCAGTTTTTATGCGGAAGGCTATGGCTACACCTTC. Protein: CASSFYAEGYGYTF.

This clonotype showed up many times. This sequence joins TRBV18 and TRBJ2-6; 8 bases align to TRBD1. J gave up 3 bases and V 3 bases, and 1 base lay outside the gene matches. Germline V gives CDR1 KGHSH, CDR2 LQKENI. The CDR3 sequence is 15 residues long. DNA of the CDR3: TGTGCCAGCTCACCTGACAGGGGTGGGGCCAACGTCCTGACTTTC. Residues: CASSPDRGGANVLTF.

The chain couples TRBV5-5 to TRBJ2-5, with unresolved D. Between the trimmed V and J ends, which lost 6 bases and 5 bases, there was a span of 8 bases. The CDR3 has 11 amino acids. Germline assignment: CDR1 SGHKS and CDR2 YYEKEE (reference sequence). CDR3 nucleotide sequence: TGTGCCAGCACCGGGCGGGAGACCCAGTACTTC. Protein sequence: CASTGRETQYF.

This clonotype has only a few counts. The chain links TRBV29-1 to TRBJ1-5; maybe TRBD1 (5 bases). Trimming left V 4 bases short and J 4 bases short, with 11 bases between. Germline V gives CDR1 SQVTM, CDR2 ANQGSEA. The CDR3 loop spans 13 amino acids. CDR3 DNA sequence: TGCAGCGTTGCTTCAGGGAGAAATCAGCCCCAGCATTTT. Translation: CSVASGRNQPQHF.

The J gene is TRBJ2-7, the V gene TRBV24-1; D is perhaps TRBD2 (5 bases). This CDR3 region has 13 residues. Germline CDR1 is KGHDR and CDR2 is SFDVKD. Trimming shortened V by 4 bases and J by 5 bases, and 11 bases separated the two germline ends. The CDR3 region has the DNA TGTGCCACCAGTGACTCACCCGGGGACGAGCAGTACGTC. It specifies CATSDSPGDEQYV.

This chain uses TRBV6-5 with TRBJ1-1, with D possibly matching TRBD1 (5 bases). This CDR3 has 15 residues. CDR1 is MNHEY, CDR2 SVGAGI, per germline. V dropped 2 bases and J dropped 8 bases, with 18 bases sitting between them. As DNA, the CDR3 is TGTGCCAGCAGTTACGGCTCAGGGATTAGGTCCGAAGCTTTCTTT. It codes for CASSYGSGIRSEAFF.

There are many counts of this clonotype. J is TRBJ2-1 and V is TRBV12-5; 13 bases are a match to TRBD2. CDR1 is LGHNT and CDR2 is FRNRAP in the germline V gene. CDR3 length equals 16 residues. V trimming: 0 bases; J trimming: 8 bases; junction bases outside the gene matches: 4. The chain's CDR3 is CASGLVLAGGLYEQFF. The CDR3 coding sequence is TGTGCTAGTGGTTTGGTACTAGCGGGGGGGCTCTATGAGCAGTTCTTC.

This chain joins TRBV11-2 and TRBJ2-7; a weak D match, TRBD2 (5 bases). Germline assignment: CDR1 SGHAT and CDR2 FQNNGV. The V gene lost 2 bases and the J gene lost 3 bases, with 11 bases spanning the gap. The CDR3 has 14 amino acids. CDR3 bases: TGTGCCAGCAGCTTAAATCGGGGAGACTACGAGCAGTACGTC. Amino acids: CASSLNRGDYEQYV.

This clonotype was detected only a few times. This chain uses TRBV7-9 with TRBJ2-7, with D perhaps assigned TRBD1 or TRBD2 (5 bases each). Trimming removed 1 base at V and 5 bases at J, with 12 bases between. The CDR3 runs 14 residues. The germline CDR1 and CDR2 sequences are SEHNR and FQNEAQ (reference sequence). The CDR3 loop reads CASSLGRGNHEQYF. Written as DNA, the CDR3 is TGTGCCAGCAGCTTAGGTCGGGGCAACCACGAGCAGTACTTC.

This clonotype has a handful of counts. The chain couples TRBV3-1 to TRBJ2-2; possible D gene TRBD1, 5 bases. Looked up from germline, CDR1 is LGHDT and CDR2 is YNNKEL (reference sequence). V gave up 1 base and J gave up 10 bases, with 10 bases separating them. The length of the CDR3 is 13 residues. CDR3 in DNA: TGTGCCAGCAGCCAAGTTGGGGCCATGGAGCTGTTTTTT. Its protein is CASSQVGAMELFF.

The chain is built from TRBV9 and TRBJ1-3, with D hard to call. V lost 4 bases and J lost 1, with 15 bases in between. The germline CDR1 and CDR2 sequences are SGDLS and YYNGEE. There are 16 residues in the CDR3. CDR3 bases: TGTGCCAGCAGCCTAGGCCTGGTCTGGTCTGGAAACACCATATATTTT. Translating it yields CASSLGLVWSGNTIYF.

There are a few counts of this clonotype. This rearrangement joins TRBV7-8 to TRBJ2-1; 13 bases are a match to TRBD2. The V segment lost 2 bases and the J segment 12 bases; nucleotides outside the gene matches: 10. Germline V lookup: CDR1 SGHVS, CDR2 FQNEAQ. The CDR3 runs 16 residues. The CDR3 is CASSLTWTSGGMWQFF. The CDR3 DNA is TGTGCCAGCAGCTTAACATGGACTAGCGGGGGTATGTGGCAGTTCTTC.

This clonotype was counted a few times. This chain links TRBV10-3 with TRBJ2-1, with D perhaps given as TRBD1 or TRBD2 (6 bases each). Germline CDR1 reads ENHRY; CDR2 reads SYGVKD. CDR3 length equals 15 residues. Trimming cost V 2 bases and J 7 bases, with 15 bases left between them. CDR3 in DNA: TGTGCCATCAGTGAGGTGACGGGGGCGGGGAATGAGCAGTTCTTC. Translation gives CAISEVTGAGNEQFF.

In its sample, this clonotype was seen many times. DNA of the CDR3: TGTGCCAGCAGCTCCCGGGACGGATACACTGAAGCTTTCTTT. This encodes CASSSRDGYTEAFF. The rearrangement links TRBV7-9 to TRBJ1-1, with D perhaps matching TRBD1 (5 bases). The germline V and J ends were trimmed by 4 bases and 3 bases, with 12 bases remaining between them. The germline V gene has CDR1 SEHNR and CDR2 FQNEAQ (reference sequence). CDR3 length: 14 amino acids.

The V and J genes are TRBV7-2 and TRBJ2-3; D perhaps matches TRBD2 (5 bases). Germline CDR1 reads SGHTA; CDR2 reads FQGNSA. The CDR3 runs to 16 residues. V was trimmed by 0 bases and J by 6 bases, leaving 16 bases between them. CDR3 DNA sequence: TGTGCCAGCAGCTTAGCGAGAGGGTTCTGGATTGATACGCAGTATTTT. Translation gives CASSLARGFWIDTQYF.

The sample holds a few counts of this clonotype. V and J are TRBV28 and TRBJ2-1, with 11 bases fitting TRBD2. The J segment lost 6 bases and the V segment lost 6 bases, leaving 10 bases of the junction unmatched. CDR3 length: 16 amino acids. CDR1 is MDHEN and CDR2 is SYDVKM in the germline V gene. The CDR3 is CASRLAGGQGGNEQFF. DNA of the CDR3: TGTGCCAGCAGGCTAGCGGGGGGCCAAGGGGGCAATGAGCAGTTCTTC. Using reference TRBV28 and TRBJ2-1 for the parts outside the CDR3, the full variable domain is DVKVTQSSRYLVKRTGEKVFLECVQDMDHENMFWYRQDPGLGLRLIYFSYDVKMKEKGDIPEGYSVSREKKERFSLILESASTNQTSMYLCASRLAGGQGGNEQFFGPGTRLTVL.

The chain has TRBV5-1 and TRBJ2-7; 7 bases align to TRBD1. The germline V gene has CDR1 SGHRS and CDR2 YFSETQ. J was trimmed by 4 bases and V by 3 bases; bases with no gene match: 4. This CDR3 contains 13 residues. DNA of the CDR3: TGCGCCAGCAGCTCCCAGGGGGTATACGAGCAGTACTTC. Encoded protein: CASSSQGVYEQYF.

Written as DNA, the CDR3 is TGCAGTGCCAGGACAGGGGACTCACCCCTCCACTTT. This translates into CSARTGDSPLHF. The J gene is TRBJ1-6, the V gene TRBV20-1, with TRBD1 matching 9 bases. V dropped 6 bases and J dropped 10; count of bases not matched to a gene: 4. Per germline, CDR1 DFQATT and CDR2 SNEGSKA (reference sequence). The CDR3 is made up of 12 amino acids.

Note on this clonotype: With a much larger clone just one base away, this may be a read error. V and J are TRBV7-2 and TRBJ2-2; 9 nucleotides agree with TRBD1. Germline V gene data show CDR1 as SGHTA and CDR2 as FQGNSA. The CDR3 consists of 16 residues. The CDR3 nucleotides read TGTGCCAGCAGCTTAGTGGCGGACAGGGGTTCCGGGGAGCTGGTTTTT. Translated: CASSLVADRGSGELVF.

This clonotype was recorded a few times. This rearrangement joins TRBV6-5 to TRBJ1-3; 8 positions match TRBD1. CDR1 MNHEY and CDR2 SVGAGI come from the germline V gene. V shed 9 bases and J 0 bases; nucleotides not matched to a gene: 7. CDR3 size: 15 residues. In DNA form, the CDR3 reads TGTGCCAGTTCGGGACAGGCCAACTCTGGAAACACCATATATTTT. It is translated as CASSGQANSGNTIYF.

There are a few counts of this clonotype. V usage is TRBV5-8 and J usage is TRBJ2-3; D is tentatively TRBD1 or TRBD2 (5 bases each). The CDR3 has 17 amino acids. CDR1 and CDR2 from the germline V gene are SGHTS and YDEGEE. V was pared by 6 bases and J by 2 bases, with 22 bases between. The CDR3 protein is CASTRYGATLLTDTQYF. Here the CDR3 DNA reads TGTGCCAGCACCAGGTACGGGGCCACCTTACTCACAGATACGCAGTATTTT.

The rearrangement uses TRBV7-9 and TRBJ1-2; D is perhaps TRBD1 (5 bases). The V gene lost 5 bases and the J gene lost 8 bases, with 21 bases spanning the gap. The germline CDR1 and CDR2 sequences are SEHNR and FQNEAQ (reference sequence). The CDR3 runs 15 residues. As DNA, the CDR3 is TGTGCCAGCAGCCTGACGGGACGGCAAGGTCAAGGCTACACCTTC. Amino acids: CASSLTGRQGQGYTF.

This chain joins TRBV20-1 and TRBJ1-2; D unresolved. The CDR3 runs to 10 residues. Between the trimmed V and J ends, which lost 3 bases and 6 bases, there was a span of 5 bases. The V gene's germline CDR1 is DFQATT and CDR2 SNEGSKA (reference sequence). The CDR3 sequence: CSASHDGYTF. For the CDR3, the DNA is TGCAGTGCTAGTCACGATGGCTACACCTTC.

This clonotype has more than one count but fewer than ten. The chain has TRBV5-6 and TRBJ2-1, with D tentatively TRBD1 or TRBD2 (5 bases each). V lost 3 bases to trimming and J lost 6 bases, with 10 bases between them. Germline CDR1 SGHDT, CDR2 YYEEEE. This CDR3 is 13 amino acids long. The CDR3 region is CASSSGDRNEQFF. The DNA for the CDR3 is TGTGCCAGCAGCTCCGGGGACCGCAATGAGCAGTTCTTC.

A word on this clonotype: Mismatch with germline at one junction end may stem from a read error. This chain connects TRBV4-3 to TRBJ1-5; the D gene is possibly TRBD1 (6 bases). The CDR3 is 15 residues long. Germline CDR1 is LGHNA and CDR2 is YSLEER. CDR3 in DNA: TGCGCCGGCAGCCAAGATCACGGGGGGCATCAGCCCCAGCATTTT. Encoded protein: CAGSQDHGGHQPQHF.

The V call is TRBV12-3 or TRBV12-4, the J call TRBJ2-4; tentatively, D is TRBD1 (6 bases). The CDR3 spans 14 residues. Trimming shortened V by 2 bases and J by 7 bases, and 12 bases separated the two germline ends. CDR3 amino acids: CASSLPGARNIQYF. CDR3 nucleotide sequence: TGTGCCAGCAGTTTACCAGGGGCGCGGAACATTCAGTACTTC.

The chain has TRBV7-9 and TRBJ2-5, with D possibly matching TRBD1 (6 bases). The ends were cut back, 5 bases at V and 5 bases at J, with 15 bases in the middle. CDR3 length: 14 residues. Germline-derived CDR1 and CDR2 are SEHNR and FQNEAQ (reference sequence). The CDR3 loop is CASSLMGAWETQYF. Written as DNA, the CDR3 is TGTGCCAGCAGCCTCATGGGGGCTTGGGAGACCCAGTACTTC.

In its sample, this clonotype was seen many times. For the CDR3, the DNA is TGTGCCAGCAGGGGAGGGGTTGAGCAGTTCTTC. Amino acids: CASRGGVEQFF. The rearrangement joins TRBV6-2 or TRBV6-3 to TRBJ2-1, with 7 bases lining up with TRBD2. The CDR3 spans 11 residues. In germline, CDR1 is MNHEY, CDR2 SVGEGT. V gave up 6 bases and J gave up 9 bases; unmatched junction bases: 2.

This clonotype was seen a handful of times. The chain uses TRBV20-1 and TRBJ2-5; D might be TRBD1 (6 bases). Trimming removed 5 bases from V and 2 bases from J, with 15 bases in between. Germline CDR1 DFQATT, CDR2 SNEGSKA (reference sequence). The CDR3 loop spans 14 amino acids. This CDR3 is CSAGGHPDQETQYF. As DNA, the CDR3 is TGCAGTGCTGGGGGACATCCGGATCAAGAGACCCAGTACTTC.